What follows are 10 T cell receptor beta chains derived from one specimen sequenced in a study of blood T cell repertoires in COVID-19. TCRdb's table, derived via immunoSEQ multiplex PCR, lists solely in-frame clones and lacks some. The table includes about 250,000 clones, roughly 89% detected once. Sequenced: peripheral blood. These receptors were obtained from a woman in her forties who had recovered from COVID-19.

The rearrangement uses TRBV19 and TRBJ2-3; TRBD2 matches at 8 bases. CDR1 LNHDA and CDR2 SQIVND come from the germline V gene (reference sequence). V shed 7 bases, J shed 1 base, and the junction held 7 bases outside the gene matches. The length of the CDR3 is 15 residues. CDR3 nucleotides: TGTGCCAGTACCGTAGCGGGGCCCGGCACAGATACGCAGTATTTT. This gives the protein CASTVAGPGTDTQYF. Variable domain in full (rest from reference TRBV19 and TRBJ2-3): DGGITQSPKYLFRKEGQNVTLSCEQNLNHDAMYWYRQDPGQGLRLIYYSQIVNDFQKGDIAEGYSVSREKKESFPLTVTSAQKNPTAFYLCASTVAGPGTDTQYFGPGTRLTVL.

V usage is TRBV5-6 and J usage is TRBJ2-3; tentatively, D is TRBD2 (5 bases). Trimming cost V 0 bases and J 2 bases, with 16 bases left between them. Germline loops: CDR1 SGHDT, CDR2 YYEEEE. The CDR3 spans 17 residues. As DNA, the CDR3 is TGTGCCAGCAGCTTGGTAGGTCCGGGAAGGGACACAGATACGCAGTATTTT. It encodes CASSLVGPGRDTDTQYF.

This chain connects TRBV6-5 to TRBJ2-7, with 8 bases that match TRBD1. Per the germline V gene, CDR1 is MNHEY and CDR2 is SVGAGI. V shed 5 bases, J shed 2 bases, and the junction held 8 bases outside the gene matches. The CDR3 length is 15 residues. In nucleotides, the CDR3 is TGTGCCAGCAGTAACGGACAGGGTTGGGCCTACGAGCAGTACTTC. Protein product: CASSNGQGWAYEQYF.

CDR3 region: CASSLHRGRSYNEQFF. The CDR3 DNA sequence: TGCGCCAGCAGTCTTCACAGGGGGCGTTCCTACAATGAGCAGTTCTTC. The chain uses TRBV23-1 and TRBJ2-1, with 9 bases lining up with TRBD1. TRBV23-1 is labeled an ORF, and its function is uncertain. Germline trimming cut 4 bases from V and 1 base from J; bases unmatched to any gene: 5. The CDR3 has 16 amino acids.

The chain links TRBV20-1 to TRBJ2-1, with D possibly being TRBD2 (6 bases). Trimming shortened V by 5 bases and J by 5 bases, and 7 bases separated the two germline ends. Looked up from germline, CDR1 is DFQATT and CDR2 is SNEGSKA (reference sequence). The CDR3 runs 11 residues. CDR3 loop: CSARLDNEQFF. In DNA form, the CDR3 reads TGCAGTGCTCGACTAGACAATGAGCAGTTCTTC.

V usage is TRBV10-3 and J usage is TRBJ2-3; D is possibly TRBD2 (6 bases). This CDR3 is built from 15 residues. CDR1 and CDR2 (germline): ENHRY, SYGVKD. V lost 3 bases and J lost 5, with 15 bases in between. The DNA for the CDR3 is TGTGCCATCAGTGACCCACGGGGACTTTTAGATACGCAGTATTTT. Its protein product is CAISDPRGLLDTQYF.

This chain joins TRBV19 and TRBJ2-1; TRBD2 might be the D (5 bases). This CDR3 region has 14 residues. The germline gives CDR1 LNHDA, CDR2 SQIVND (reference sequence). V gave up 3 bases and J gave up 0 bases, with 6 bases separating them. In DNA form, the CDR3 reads TGTGCCAGTAGTATCGGAGGCTCCTACAATGAGCAGTTCTTC. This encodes CASSIGGSYNEQFF.

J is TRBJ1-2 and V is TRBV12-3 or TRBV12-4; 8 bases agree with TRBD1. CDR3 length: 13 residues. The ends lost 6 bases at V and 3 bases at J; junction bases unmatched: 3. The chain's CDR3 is CASRATGDYGYTF. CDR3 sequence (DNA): TGTGCCAGCAGGGCGACAGGGGACTATGGCTACACCTTC.

CDR3 sequence reads: CARSLEREGLSEQYV. CDR3 coding DNA: TGTGCCAGAAGCTTGGAACGGGAGGGCCTCAGTGAGCAGTACGTC. This rearrangement joins TRBV5-3 to TRBJ2-7; the match to TRBD2 covers 8 bases. TRBV5-3 is an open reading frame, and its role is uncertain. Germline trimming cut 0 bases from V and 7 bases from J; bases unmatched to any gene: 9. This CDR3 region has 15 residues.

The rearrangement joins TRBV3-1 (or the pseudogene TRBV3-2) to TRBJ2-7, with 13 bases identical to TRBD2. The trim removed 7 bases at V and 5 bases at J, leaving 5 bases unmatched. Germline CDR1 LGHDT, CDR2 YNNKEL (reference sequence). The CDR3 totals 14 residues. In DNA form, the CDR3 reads TGTGCCAGCAACAGGGGGACTAGCGGGGACGAGCAGTACTTC. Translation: CASNRGTSGDEQYF.